This T cell receptor (beta chain) appears in the sequencing data of a study of cytomegalovirus exposure and HLA in healthy donors. General study results and limits: Later analysis revealed greater clonal expansion in HLA-associated TCR beta chains than in equally common others.

Turning to this clone: No antigen is known for it.

Trimming removed 4 bases from V and 4 bases from J; junction bases left unmatched: 10. This CDR3 has 16 residues. Germline-derived CDR1 and CDR2 are SGDLS and YYNGEE. This PCR relied on a set of 60 Vbeta primers and 13 Jbeta primers. Sequencing was performed with immunoSEQ multiplex PCR; in TCRdb, only in-frame clones are kept and a portion is missing. The sample carries about 200,000 clones, approximately 11% recorded once. The chain employs TRBV9 and TRBJ2-3, with 9 nucleotides matching TRBD2. The sample was PBMCs. This sequence was found in a middle-aged man in good health and CMV-seropositive. CDR3 nucleotide sequence: TGTGCCAGCAGCTCCACTTTTAGCGGGGGCTCAGATACGCAGTATTTT. Its protein is CASSSTFSGGSDTQYF.